This TCR beta chain was captured by sequencing in a study of T-cell reconstitution after alpha-beta-depleted transplantation in children. Germline CDR1 reads SGHTA; CDR2 reads FQGNSA. Between the trimmed V and J ends, which lost 5 bases and 4 bases, there was a span of 18 bases. This CDR3 spans 15 amino acids. Unique molecular identifiers were built into the TCRbeta library. MiXCR, run by TCRdb on the PCR reads, gives a single entry per CDR3 protein. The sample includes about 980,000 distinct CDR3 sequences, around 30% of them seen just once. This clonotype was seen a few times. The origin of this receptor is a boy less than two years old who had a stem cell transplant for SCID, so the T cells may come from the graft donor. The rearrangement uses TRBV7-2 and TRBJ2-7; perhaps TRBD1 as D (6 bases). Sequencing was performed on PBMCs, mostly from graft donor cells, taken 360 days after TCRalphabeta/CD19-depleted stem cell transplant. The CDR3 is CASSPYRGQSYEQYF. CDR3 coding DNA: TGTGCCAGCAGCCCTTACCGTGGACAGTCGTACGAGCAGTACTTC.